This is a list of T cell receptor beta chains from one sample in a study of high-grade serous ovarian cancer treatment subgroups. Here immunoSEQ multiplex PCR was the method, and the copy in TCRdb shows in-frame clones only, minus some. The sample includes some 40,000 clones, 75% to 85% seen only once; the top ten take 3.1%. The source material was tumor tissue. The receptors were sampled from a human donor with high-grade serous ovarian cancer. The CDR3 runs from the conserved cysteine through the conserved F or W. A D gene is named only where the DNA matches it firmly. Clone size is given for some rows only: seen once, a few or many times, or a class if the clone is expanded.

NA,NA,TRBV6-5,TRBJ2-7,TGTGCCACGACAGGTCAGACCTACGAGCAGTACTTC,CATTGQTYEQYF
NA,NA,TRBV7-9,TRBJ2-1,TGTGCCAGCAGCTTACGGGGGAACTCCTACAATGAGCAGTTCTTC,CASSLRGNSYNEQFF
few,NA,TRBV18,TRBJ2-5,TGTGCCAGCTCACCCCAAGGATATGAGACCCAGTACTTC,CASSPQGYETQYF
NA,NA,TRBV5-1,TRBJ2-1,TGCGCCAGCAGCTTGGGACGGAACAATGAGCAGTTCTTC,CASSLGRNNEQFF
NA,NA,TRBV5-6,TRBJ1-4,TGTGCCAGCAGCTTTTACAGCGGACCTAATGAAAAACTGTTTTTT,CASSFYSGPNEKLFF
NA,TRBD2,TRBV5-1,TRBJ2-3,TGCGCCAGCAGCTTGTCCCCGACTAGCGGGTCAGTTTTCAGATACGCAGTATTT,CASSLSPTSGSVFRYAVF
NA,NA,TRBV4-3,TRBJ1-2,TGCGCCAGCAGCCAAGAGGGGACCGTAGACTATGGCTACACCTTC,CASSQEGTVDYGYTF
few,TRBD1,TRBV15,TRBJ2-7,TGTGCCACCAGCACCTCCGAGGGGACAGCAGGAGCCTACGAGCAGTACTTC,CATSTSEGTAGAYEQYF
NA,TRBD2,TRBV25-1,TRBJ2-5,TGTGCCAGCAGTGAATGGGGTAGCGGGAAAGAGACCCAGTACTTC,CASSEWGSGKETQYF
NA,NA,TRBV4-3,TRBJ2-3,TGCGCCAGCAGCCTTGAAGGAGCAGATACGCAGTATTTT,CASSLEGADTQYF
NA,NA,TRBV28,TRBJ1-5,TGTGCCAGCAGTCCCCTAGGACCACCTAATAGCAATCAGCCCCAGCATTTT,CASSPLGPPNSNQPQHF
few,NA,TRBV5-1,TRBJ2-2,TGCGCCAGCAGCTCCCGAGGGGGGATAGACACCGGGGAGCTGTTTTTT,CASSSRGGIDTGELFF
few,TRBD2,TRBV6-1,TRBJ2-7,TGTGCCAGCTTTAGCGGGAGAGTTTACGAGCAGTACTTC,CASFSGRVYEQYF
NA,TRBD2,TRBV2,TRBJ2-5,TGTGCCAGCAGTCTAGCGGGAGTCGCCCCACTAACCCAAGAGACCCAGTACTTC,CASSLAGVAPLTQETQYF
NA,NA,TRBV7-9,TRBJ1-1,TGTGCCAGCAGCTTAGCAACCGGACAGAACACTGAAGCTTTCTTT,CASSLATGQNTEAFF
NA,NA,TRBV14,TRBJ2-7,TGTGCCAGCAGCCAAGAAGGCGGGCAGTCCTACGAGCAGTACTTC,CASSQEGGQSYEQYF
NA,NA,TRBV4-3,TRBJ2-3,TGCGCCAGCAGCCAAGTAAGCCCGGGTGCGGATACGCAGTATTTT,CASSQVSPGADTQYF
few,NA,TRBV7-9,TRBJ2-6,TGTGCCAGCAGCATCTCTGGGGCCAACGTCCTGACTTTC,CASSISGANVLTF
NA,TRBD1,TRBV14,TRBJ1-2,TGTGCCAGCAGCCAGTCGGACAGGGGGGGCCGGGACGCCTATGGCTACACCTTC,CASSQSDRGGRDAYGYTF
NA,TRBD2,TRBV5-5,TRBJ2-7,TGTGCCAGCAGCTTGGGACTAGCGGGCCTCTCCTACGAGCAGTACTTC,CASSLGLAGLSYEQYF
NA,NA,TRBV27,TRBJ2-5,TGTGCCAGCAGTTCTCAAGAGACCCAGTACTTC,CASSSQETQYF
NA,NA,TRBV11-2,TRBJ2-7,TGTGCCAGCACTGATGGACCCGAGCAGTACTTC,CASTDGPEQYF
medium-sized,TRBD2,TRBV7-3,TRBJ2-7,TGTGCCAGCAGCTCAGCGGGGGGACGGGGACCCTACGAGCAGTACTTC,CASSSAGGRGPYEQYF
NA,NA,TRBV2,TRBJ2-5,TGTGCCAGCAGTGCAAGACAGCGCGAGACCCAGTACTTC,CASSARQRETQYF
NA,TRBD1,TRBV6-5,TRBJ2-1,TGTGCCAGCAGTTACCTTAGGACAGGGTACAATGAGCAGTTCTTC,CASSYLRTGYNEQFF
NA,NA,TRBV28,TRBJ1-5,TGTGCCAGCAATTCCGTGGGGATTTCCTATATTAGCAATCAGCCCCAGCATTTT,CASNSVGISYISNQPQHF
NA,NA,TRBV10-3,TRBJ2-3,TGTGCCATCAGTGAGCCCCCCTGGGATACGCAGTATTTT,CAISEPPWDTQYF
NA,TRBD2,TRBV27,TRBJ2-1,TGTGCCATCCAGTCTCGGGGAGGGCCCGTTGAGCAGTTCTTC,CAIQSRGGPVEQFF
NA,NA,TRBV5-1,TRBJ2-3,TGCGCCAGCAGCTTCCAGGAGTCCCCAGATACGCAGTATTTT,CASSFQESPDTQYF
NA,NA,TRBV6-5,TRBJ2-1,TGTGCCAGCAGTTACGTACAAGGGAATGAGCAGTTCTTC,CASSYVQGNEQFF
few,NA,TRBV13,TRBJ2-7,TGTGCCAGCAGCTTAGGACGGCGGATCTACGAGCAGTACTTC,CASSLGRRIYEQYF
NA,TRBD2,TRBV7-9,TRBJ2-7,TGTGCCAGCAGCCAAAAGTTAGGCGGGAGATACGAGCAGTACTTC,CASSQKLGGRYEQYF
once,TRBD2,TRBV5-8,TRBJ2-5,TGTGCCAGCAGTAGAGGGTTAGTCACTAGCGGGAGGTCCGAAGAGACCCAGTACTTC,CASSRGLVTSGRSEETQYF
NA,TRBD1,TRBV19,TRBJ1-4,TGTGCCAGTCATGACCCGGGGACAGGCAATGAAAAACTGTTTTTT,CASHDPGTGNEKLFF
NA,NA,TRBV11-2,TRBJ1-1,TGTGCCAGCAGCTTTGCAAACACTGAAGCTTTCTTT,CASSFANTEAFF
NA,NA,TRBV28,TRBJ2-7,TGTGCCAGCAGTTTAGATGACCGGACGTCCTACGAGCAGTACTTC,CASSLDDRTSYEQYF
NA,NA,TRBV18,TRBJ1-1,TGTGCCAGCTCACCACCGGCAGGGAACACTGAAGCTTTCTTT,CASSPPAGNTEAFF
once,TRBD1,TRBV27,TRBJ2-5,TGTGCCAGCAGCCCGACACCTGGACAGGCACAAGAGACCCAGTACTTC,CASSPTPGQAQETQYF
once,TRBD2,TRBV4-3,TRBJ2-1,TGCGCCAGCAGCCAAGAAACTAGCGGATACAATGAGCAGTTCTTC,CASSQETSGYNEQFF
NA,TRBD2,TRBV29-1,TRBJ2-7,TGCAGCGTTGAAGGTCAGCGGGAAGGGTATTACGAGCAGTACTTC,CSVEGQREGYYEQYF
NA,NA,TRBV2,TRBJ2-2,TGTGCCAGCAGTGAAAGCTTCGCGGCAGGGCGCACCGGGGAGCTGTTTTTT,CASSESFAAGRTGELFF
NA,TRBD2,TRBV4-2,TRBJ2-7,TGTGCCAGCAGCCAAGGCGTCAGCGGGAGGGCGGACGAGCAGTACTTC,CASSQGVSGRADEQYF
NA,NA,TRBV11-2,TRBJ1-2,TGTGCCAGCAGGAGCAGAAACTATGGCTACACCTTC,CASRSRNYGYTF
NA,NA,TRBV5-1,TRBJ2-2,TGCGCCACAAGACTCACCCCGGCGAACACCGGGGAGCTGTTTTTT,CATRLTPANTGELFF
NA,TRBD1,TRBV29-1,TRBJ2-5,TGCAGCGTACCGGACAGGGTTGGAGAGACCCAGTACTTC,CSVPDRVGETQYF
once,NA,TRBV6-6,TRBJ2-1,TGTGCCAGCAGTTACGGGACATATGAGCAGTTCTTC,CASSYGTYEQFF
NA,TRBD1,TRBV9,TRBJ2-3,TGTGCCAGCAGCGCAGGACAGGGGGCAGGGGCAGATACGCAGTATTTT,CASSAGQGAGADTQYF
NA,TRBD1,TRBV10-2,TRBJ2-1,TGCGCCAGCAAGTCAGGGACAGGGGAATACAATGAGCAGTTCTTC,CASKSGTGEYNEQFF
NA,NA,TRBV19,TRBJ2-7,TGTGCCAGTAGCGATGGGGATTCAGGCTCCTACGAGCAGTACTTC,CASSDGDSGSYEQYF
NA,NA,TRBV7-2,TRBJ2-6,TGTGCCAGCAGCTTAGCTGGGGACATCCCCTCTGGGGCCAACGTCCTGACTTTC,CASSLAGDIPSGANVLTF
once,NA,TRBV4-2,TRBJ1-3,TGTGCCAGCAGCCAAGAGACAGGCACAACTGGAAACACCATATATTTT,CASSQETGTTGNTIYF
NA,TRBD1,TRBV10-3,TRBJ1-3,TGTGCCATCAGAGGGACAGGGGATGACACCATATATTTT,CAIRGTGDDTIYF
NA,TRBD2,TRBV11-1,TRBJ2-2,TGTGCCAGCAAACGGGGGGGGAAGTCGGCCGGGGAGCTGTTTTTT,CASKRGGKSAGELFF
NA,NA,TRBV6-5,TRBJ2-7,TGTGCCAGCAGTTACTCCGCCCCCGACTACGAGCAGTACTTC,CASSYSAPDYEQYF